This is a list of T cell receptor beta chains from one sample in a study of Graves' ophthalmopathy and Graves' hyperthyroidism. TCRdb recomputed calls from the multiplex PCR reads with MiXCR, one row per CDR3 protein. Of about 400,000 distinct CDR3 sequences in the sample, 18% are singletons; the top ten hold around 1.5%. Sequencing was done on a sample of peripheral blood. These receptors were taken from a woman aged 18-30 years with Graves' ophthalmopathy. CDR3s include the opening cysteine and the closing phenylalanine or tryptophan. D genes are given only for firm matches. Clone sizes are given selectively: once, few, many, or a class where the clone is expanded.

TRBV2	TRBJ2-5	TRBD1	.	TGTGCCAGCAGTTCAGGGGGCGAGTTTGTGACCCAGTACTTC	CASSSGGEFVTQYF
TRBV4-1	TRBJ1-5	TRBD1	many	TGCGCCAGCAGCTATACAGGGGGATTTCAGCCCCAGCATTTT	CASSYTGGFQPQHF
TRBV6-2/TRBV6-3	TRBJ1-5	.	once	TGTGCCAGCGCAAGAAGGCCAGGGGCACGGAATAGCAATCAGCCCCAGCATTTT	CASARRPGARNSNQPQHF
TRBV20-1	TRBJ2-6	TRBD2	many	TGCAGTGCTCAGGGCCTAGCGGGGGAAGTGTGGGGGGCCAACGTCCTGACTTTC	CSAQGLAGEVWGANVLTF
TRBV19	TRBJ1-1	TRBD1	many	TGTGCCAGTAGATCTCGGGACAGGGCCATGAACACTGAAGCTTTCTTT	CASRSRDRAMNTEAFF
TRBV27	TRBJ1-2	.	many	TGTGCCAGCAGTTCCTCCAGGACTGGGTACATAGGTGGCTACACCTTC	CASSSSRTGYIGGYTF
TRBV4-1	TRBJ1-2	TRBD1	many	TGCGCCAGCAGCCAAGAAGGGTTGGGACAGGGGGCGCTTCAAAATGGCTACACCTTC	CASSQEGLGQGALQNGYTF
TRBV6-2/TRBV6-3	TRBJ1-1	.	many	TGTGCCAGCAGTTCCTCAGGGCTTCCCCCTTTGAACACTGAAGCTTTCTTT	CASSSSGLPPLNTEAFF
TRBV24-1	TRBJ1-5	TRBD1	.	TGTGCCACCAGTGACCACAGACAGGGAGACAATCAGCCCCAGCATTTT	CATSDHRQGDNQPQHF
TRBV20-1	TRBJ2-5	TRBD2	many	TGCAGTGCCGCGGGGGGGCCGGGAGAGACCCAGTACTTC	CSAAGGPGETQYF
TRBV24-1	TRBJ1-5	.	many	TGTGCCACCAGCTCCCCCGGGGGGGACAATCAGCCCCAGCATTTT	CATSSPGGDNQPQHF
TRBV11-3	TRBJ1-3	TRBD1	many	TGTGCCAGCAGCTTAGGGGACAGGGGAGGCTCTGGAAACACCATATATTTT	CASSLGDRGGSGNTIYF
TRBV7-2	TRBJ1-5	.	.	TGTGCCAGCAGTCGGGGGGGAGAGACCCAGCATTTT	CASSRGGETQHF
TRBV3-1	TRBJ2-7	.	many	TGTGCCAGCAGCCGTACTCCCACCTACGAGCAGTACTTC	CASSRTPTYEQYF
TRBV6-2/TRBV6-3	TRBJ2-7	TRBD2	.	TGTGCCAGTAAAACGACTAGCGGGAGCGGTAAGACGATTTACGAGCAGTACTTC	CASKTTSGSGKTIYEQYF
TRBV6-2/TRBV6-3	TRBJ2-7	.	.	TGTGCCAGCAGTTACTCGGATAGCGCGGACTACGAGCAGTACTTC	CASSYSDSADYEQYF
TRBV19	TRBJ1-1	.	many	TGTGCCAGTACGGGTATCCCAGGGCGGAACACTGAAGCTTTCTTT	CASTGIPGRNTEAFF
TRBV5-1	TRBJ1-1	.	many	TGCGCCAGCAGTTCCGGACAGTACGACACTGAAGCTTTCTTT	CASSSGQYDTEAFF
TRBV27	TRBJ2-7	TRBD2	many	TGTGCCAGCAGTTTAGGGGGGACTAGCGGTTCCTACGAGCAGTACTTC	CASSLGGTSGSYEQYF
TRBV5-6	TRBJ2-5	.	once	TGTGCCAGCACCGAGAGGGCTGGCAGTCAAGAGACCCAGTACTTC	CASTERAGSQETQYF
TRBV30	TRBJ1-1	.	many	TGTGCCTGGAGTGTACTATCCCTGGGTCCGGCTGAAGCTTTCTTT	CAWSVLSLGPAEAFF
TRBV18	TRBJ2-7	TRBD1	few	TGTGCCAGCTCACTTCCCGGGACAGACTACGAGCAGTACTTC	CASSLPGTDYEQYF
TRBV6-2/TRBV6-3	TRBJ1-5	.	many	TGTGCCAGCAGTTACCGGCGTAGCGGCAGCCATAGCAATCAGCCCCAGCATTTT	CASSYRRSGSHSNQPQHF
TRBV11-2	TRBJ2-5	TRBD1	many	TGTGCCAGCAGCTTAGAGACAGGGGTTTATGGGGCAGAGACCCAGTACTTC	CASSLETGVYGAETQYF
TRBV6-2/TRBV6-3	TRBJ1-1	.	many	TGTGCCAGCAGTATCCAGGGGCACACTGAAGCTTTCTTT	CASSIQGHTEAFF
TRBV20-1	TRBJ2-2	.	.	TGCAGTGCTAGATATTTCCTACGCGGACGAAACACCGGGGAGCTGTTTTTT	CSARYFLRGRNTGELFF